The text below deals with one T cell receptor (beta chain). Authors' methods: Quantification of nucleated cells was approximated via reference gene primer amplification. TCRdb keeps only in-frame clones here, not all; method: immunoSEQ multiplex PCR. V, J and clone size were drawn from that table, and D and trimming were deduced from the DNA. The top ten clones hold 3% to 4.5% of a sample with 130,000 to 150,000 clones, 75% to 90% of them seen once. The data stem from a study of blood T cell repertoires in COVID-19. Study-level background: PBMCs, B-cell-depleted T cells, or T cells provided the cDNA or gDNA that made up the material.

The CDR3 is made up of 14 amino acids. Trimming removed 5 bases at V and 1 base at J, with 9 bases between. CDR1 and CDR2 from the germline V gene are SQVTM and ANQGSEA. The chain has TRBV29-1 and TRBJ2-6; maybe TRBD1 (6 bases). The sequence derives from a man aged 65 to 85 who had recovered from COVID-19. Sequenced sample: peripheral blood. CDR3 DNA sequence: TGCAGCGTTCGCACAGGGTCTGGGGCCAACGTCCTGACTTTC. Protein sequence: CSVRTGSGANVLTF.